The clone carrying this TCR beta chain is a singleton in its sample. The data originate from a study of OX40 agonist ivuxolimab in advanced cancers. Study details: Ivuxolimab, an agonistic anti-OX40 (CD134) antibody, was given to patients.

The germline V gene encodes CDR1 SGHKS and CDR2 YYEKEE (reference sequence). The germline V and J ends were trimmed by 1 base and 7 bases, with 15 bases remaining between them. The CDR3 runs 15 residues. Generated by immunoSEQ multiplex PCR, the TCRdb table keeps only in-frame clones and is missing some. The data show tens of thousands of clones, with 84% seen just once and roughly 0.6% held by the top ten. V usage is TRBV5-5 and J usage is TRBJ2-1, with D perhaps matching TRBD1 or TRBD2 (6 bases each). This material consisted of CD4+ or CD8+ T cells sorted from blood, taken in a trial of the OX40 agonist ivuxolimab. This clonotype was obtained from an adult with an advanced solid tumor such as melanoma, head and neck, liver or kidney cancer. The CDR3 protein is CASSLRGAERNEQFF. DNA of the CDR3: TGTGCCAGCAGCTTGAGGGGGGCGGAGCGAAATGAGCAGTTCTTC.